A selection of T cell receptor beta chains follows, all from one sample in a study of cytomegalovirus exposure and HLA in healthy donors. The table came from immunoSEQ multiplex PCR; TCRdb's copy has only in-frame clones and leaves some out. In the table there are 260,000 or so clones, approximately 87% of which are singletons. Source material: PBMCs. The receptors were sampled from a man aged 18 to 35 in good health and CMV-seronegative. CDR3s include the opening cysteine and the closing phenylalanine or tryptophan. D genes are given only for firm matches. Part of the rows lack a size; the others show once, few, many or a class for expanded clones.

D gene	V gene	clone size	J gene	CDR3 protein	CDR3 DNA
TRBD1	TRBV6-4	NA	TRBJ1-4	CASSECVWDSTNEKLFF	TGTGCCAGCAGTGAGTGTGTTTGGGACAGCACTAATGAAAAACTGTTTTTT
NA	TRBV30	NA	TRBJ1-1	CAWSAPRIVAFF	TGTGCCTGGAGTGCTCCCCGTATAGTGGCTTTCTTT
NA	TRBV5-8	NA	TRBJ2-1	CASSLGPYNEQFF	TGTGCCAGCAGCTTGGGGCCTTACAATGAGCAGTTCTTC
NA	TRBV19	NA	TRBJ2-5	CASSILALGGQETQYF	TGTGCCAGTAGTATATTGGCTCTAGGCGGGCAAGAGACCCAGTACTTC
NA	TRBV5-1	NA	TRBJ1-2	CASSLRKGADGYTF	TGCGCCAGCAGCTTGCGGAAAGGGGCCGATGGCTACACCTTC
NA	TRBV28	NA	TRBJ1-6	CASSTDGPSSYNSPLHF	TGTGCCAGCAGCACAGACGGCCCGAGCTCCTATAATTCACCCCTCCACTTT
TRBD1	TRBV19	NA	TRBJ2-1	CASSLRDRGGEQFF	TGTGCCAGTAGTCTCCGGGACAGGGGTGGTGAGCAGTTCTTC
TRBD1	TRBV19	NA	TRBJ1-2	CASNELSGTVGYTF	TGTGCCAGTAATGAACTGTCCGGGACAGTTGGCTACACCTTC
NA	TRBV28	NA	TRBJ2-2	CASSLLDRDTGELFF	TGTGCCAGCAGTTTACTAGATAGAGACACCGGGGAGCTGTTTTTT
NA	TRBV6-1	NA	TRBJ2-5	CASSDRSWGTIGGETQYF	TGTGCCAGCAGTGACCGGTCCTGGGGGACAATTGGGGGAGAGACCCAGTACTTC
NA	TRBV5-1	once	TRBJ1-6	CASSLGTANSPLHF	TGCGCCAGCAGCTTGGGGACAGCCAATTCACCCCTCCACTTT
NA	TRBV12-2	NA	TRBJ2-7	CASRPDGGPLRAFSYEQYF	TGTGCAAGTCGCCCAGACGGGGGGCCCCTGCGGGCCTTCTCCTACGAGCAGTACTTC
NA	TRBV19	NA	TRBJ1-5	CASLGARSQPQHF	TGTGCCAGTCTGGGGGCGAGGAGTCAGCCCCAGCATTTT
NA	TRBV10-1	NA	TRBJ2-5	CASSKGGETQYF	TGCGCCAGCAGCAAGGGCGGGGAGACCCAGTACTTC
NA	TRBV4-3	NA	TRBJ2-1	CASSQDGGAAYNEQFF	TGCGCCAGCAGCCAAGACGGAGGGGCTGCTTACAATGAGCAGTTCTTC
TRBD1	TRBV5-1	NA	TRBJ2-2	CASSSDGQGVHRELFF	TGCGCCAGCAGCTCAGACGGACAGGGGGTGCACAGGGAGCTGTTTTTT
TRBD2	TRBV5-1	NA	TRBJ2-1	CASSLVVVAGAGGEQFF	TGCGCCAGCAGCTTGGTGGTAGTAGCGGGAGCAGGGGGTGAGCAGTTCTTC
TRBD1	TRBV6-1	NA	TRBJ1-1	CASRDRGGDTEAFF	TGTGCCAGCAGAGACAGGGGAGGAGACACTGAAGCTTTCTTT
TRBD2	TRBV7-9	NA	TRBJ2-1	CASSPLGGRSYNEQFF	TGTGCCAGCAGCCCCCTGGGGGGGAGATCCTACAATGAGCAGTTCTTC
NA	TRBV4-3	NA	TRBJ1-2	CASSQVGGPNGYTF	TGCGCCAGCAGCCAAGTTGGGGGCCCGAATGGCTACACCTTC
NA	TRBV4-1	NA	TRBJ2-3	CASSPVASGWDTQYF	TGCGCCAGCAGCCCAGTGGCGTCGGGGTGGGATACGCAGTATTTT
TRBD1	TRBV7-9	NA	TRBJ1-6	CASSPQTGGNSPLHF	TGTGCCAGCAGCCCCCAGACAGGGGGAAATTCACCCCTCCACTTT
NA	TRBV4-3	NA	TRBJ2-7	CASSQAFQGTYEQYF	TGCGCCAGCAGCCAAGCTTTCCAGGGAACCTACGAGCAGTACTTC
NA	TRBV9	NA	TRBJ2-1	CASSLETQPFPYNEQFF	TGTGCCAGCAGCCTAGAGACTCAGCCGTTCCCCTACAATGAGCAGTTCTTC
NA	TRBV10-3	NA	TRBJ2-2	CAISESAGLNTGELFF	TGTGCCATCAGTGAGTCGGCAGGCCTGAACACCGGGGAGCTGTTTTTT
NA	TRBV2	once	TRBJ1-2	CASSEGGDYGYTF	TGTGCCAGCAGTGAGGGGGGGGACTATGGCTACACCTTC
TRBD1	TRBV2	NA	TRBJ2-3	CATRTGGIDTQYF	TGTGCCACACGGACAGGGGGTATAGATACGCAGTATTTT
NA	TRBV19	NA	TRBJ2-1	CASSIVQGAEQFF	TGTGCCAGTAGTATAGTCCAGGGCGCTGAGCAGTTCTTC
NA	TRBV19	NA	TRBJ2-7	CASQNFGTPSYEQYF	TGTGCCAGTCAAAACTTCGGGACACCCTCCTACGAGCAGTACTTC
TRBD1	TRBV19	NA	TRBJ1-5	CASSHRDRGNQPQHF	TGTGCCAGTAGTCACCGGGACAGGGGAAATCAGCCCCAGCATTTT
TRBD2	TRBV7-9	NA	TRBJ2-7	CASSLRGDYEQYF	TGTGCCAGCAGCTTGCGGGGGGACTACGAGCAGTACTTC
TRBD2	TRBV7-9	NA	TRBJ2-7	CASSPPRLAGNYEQYF	TGTGCCAGCAGCCCCCCAAGACTAGCGGGGAACTACGAGCAGTACTTC
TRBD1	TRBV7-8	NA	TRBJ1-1	CASSLTGGDTEAFF	TGTGCCAGCAGCTTAACAGGGGGCGACACTGAAGCTTTCTTT
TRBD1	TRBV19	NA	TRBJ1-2	CASSPDRGYGYTF	TGTGCCAGTAGTCCCGACAGGGGGTACGGCTACACCTTC
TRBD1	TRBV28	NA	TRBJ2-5	CASSLQDRVGETQYF	TGTGCCAGCAGTTTACAAGACAGGGTCGGGGAGACCCAGTACTTC
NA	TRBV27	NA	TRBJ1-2	CASSLRGPNYGYTF	TGTGCCAGCAGTTTACGAGGGCCCAACTATGGCTACACCTTC
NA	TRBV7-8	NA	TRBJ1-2	CASSLDFWAKTGVNGYTF	TGTGCCAGCAGCTTAGATTTTTGGGCCAAAACAGGAGTCAATGGCTACACCTTC
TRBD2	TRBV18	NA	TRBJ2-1	CASSPPGLADYNEQFF	TGTGCCAGCTCACCACCGGGACTAGCGGACTACAATGAGCAGTTCTTC
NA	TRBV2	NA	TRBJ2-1	CASSEAGYGFSYNEQFF	TGTGCCAGCAGTGAAGCGGGTTACGGGTTTTCCTACAATGAGCAGTTCTTC
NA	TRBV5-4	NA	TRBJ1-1	CASSSGRSTEAFF	TGTGCCAGCAGTTCAGGGAGGAGCACTGAAGCTTTCTTT
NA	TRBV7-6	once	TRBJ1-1	CASSLGQVNTEAFF	TGTGCCAGCAGCTTGGGACAAGTGAACACTGAAGCTTTCTTT
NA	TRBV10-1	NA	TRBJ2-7	CASSESGAASYEQYF	TGCGCCAGCAGTGAGTCAGGGGCCGCATCCTACGAGCAGTACTTC
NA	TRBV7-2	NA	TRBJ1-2	CASSVSGPDGYTF	TGTGCCAGCAGCGTTAGTGGGCCCGATGGCTACACCTTC
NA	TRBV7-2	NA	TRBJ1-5	CASSFSGSNQPQHF	TGTGCCAGCAGCTTTTCAGGTAGCAATCAGCCCCAGCATTTT
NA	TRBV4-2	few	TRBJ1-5	CASSQDSGVRPQHF	TGTGCCAGCAGCCAAGATTCAGGGGTACGGCCCCAGCATTTT
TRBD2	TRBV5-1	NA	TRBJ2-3	CASSPRLAGGPHTQYF	TGCGCCAGCAGCCCCCGACTAGCGGGAGGGCCCCATACGCAGTATTTT
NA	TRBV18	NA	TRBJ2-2	CASSPQADNTGELFF	TGTGCCAGCTCACCACAAGCGGATAACACCGGGGAGCTGTTTTTT